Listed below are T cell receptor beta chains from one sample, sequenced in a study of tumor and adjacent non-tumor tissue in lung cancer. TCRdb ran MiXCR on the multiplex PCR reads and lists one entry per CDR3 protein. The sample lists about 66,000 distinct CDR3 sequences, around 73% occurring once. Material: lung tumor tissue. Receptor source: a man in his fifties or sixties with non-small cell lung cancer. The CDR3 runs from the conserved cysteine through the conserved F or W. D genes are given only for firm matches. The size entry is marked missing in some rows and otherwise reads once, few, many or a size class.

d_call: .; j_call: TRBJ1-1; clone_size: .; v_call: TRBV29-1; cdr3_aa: CRVNGGVNTETFF; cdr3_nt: TGCAGGGTCAACGGAGGGGTGAACACTGAAACTTTCTTT
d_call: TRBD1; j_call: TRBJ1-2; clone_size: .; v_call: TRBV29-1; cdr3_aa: CSALIREGALGGYTF; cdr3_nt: TGTAGCGCCTTAATCCGAGAGGGGGCTTTAGGAGGCTACACCTTC
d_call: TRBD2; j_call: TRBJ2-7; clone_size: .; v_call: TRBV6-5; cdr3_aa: CASNQTSCYEQYF; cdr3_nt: TGTGCCAGCAACCAGACTAGCTGCTACGAGCAGTACTTC
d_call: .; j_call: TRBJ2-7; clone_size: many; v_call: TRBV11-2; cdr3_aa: CASSHGTTTYEQYF; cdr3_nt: TGTGCCAGCAGCCACGGGACGACTACCTACGAGCAGTACTTC
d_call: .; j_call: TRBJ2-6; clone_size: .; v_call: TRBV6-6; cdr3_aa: CASRSGVSVLTF; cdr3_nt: TGTGCCAGCAGGTCTGGGGTCAGCGTACTGACTTTC
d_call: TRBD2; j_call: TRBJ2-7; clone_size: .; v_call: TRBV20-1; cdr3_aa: CSDRLAGGPEYEQYF; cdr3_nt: TGCAGTGATAGATTGGCGGGAGGGCCGGAGTACGAGCAATACTTC
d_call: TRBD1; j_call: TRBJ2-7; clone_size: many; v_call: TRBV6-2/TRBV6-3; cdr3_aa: CARREPGQGKEQYF; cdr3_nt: TGTGCCAGAAGAGAGCCGGGACAGGGAAAAGAGCAGTACTTC
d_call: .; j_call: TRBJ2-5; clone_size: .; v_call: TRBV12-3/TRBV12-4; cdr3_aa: CAKSLNGHGETQYF; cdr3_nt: TGTGCCAAAAGTTTAAACGGACACGGGGAGACCCAGTACTTC
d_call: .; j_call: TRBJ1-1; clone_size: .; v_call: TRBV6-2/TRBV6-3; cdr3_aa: CASSRTGGNTEASF; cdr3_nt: TGTGCCAGTAGCCGGACGGGGGGGAACACTGAAGCTTCCTTT
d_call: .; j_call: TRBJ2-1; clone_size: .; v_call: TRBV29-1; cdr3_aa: CSVKDPLGNEQFF; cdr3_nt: TGCAGCGTTAAAGACCCCCTAGGGAATGAACAGTTCTTC
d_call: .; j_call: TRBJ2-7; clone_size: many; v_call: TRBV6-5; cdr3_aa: CASSPGANEQYF; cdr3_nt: TGTGCCAGCAGTCCAGGGGCTAACGAGCAGTACTTC
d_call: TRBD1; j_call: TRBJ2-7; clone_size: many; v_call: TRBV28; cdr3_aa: CASSASGTAYEQYF; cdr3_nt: TGTGCCAGCAGTGCTTCCGGGACAGCATACGAGCAGTACTTC
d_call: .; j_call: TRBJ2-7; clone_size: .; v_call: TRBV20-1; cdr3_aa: CSANGASCEQYF; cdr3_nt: TGCAGTGCTAACGGGGCCTCCTGCGAACAGTACTTC
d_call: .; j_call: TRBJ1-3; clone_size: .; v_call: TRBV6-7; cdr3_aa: CASSLRRNTIYF; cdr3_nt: TGTGCCAGCAGTCTGAGACGGAACACCATATATTTT
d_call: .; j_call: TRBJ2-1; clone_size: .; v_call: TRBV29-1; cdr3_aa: CSVDPYAGSSVEQIF; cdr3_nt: TGCAGCGTTGACCCTTATGCCGGGAGTTCGGTCGAGCAGATCTTC
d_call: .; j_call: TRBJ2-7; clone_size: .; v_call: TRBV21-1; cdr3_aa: CASSKEAGRELYF; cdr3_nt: TGTGCCAGCAGCAAAGAGGCGGGACGGGAGCTTTACTTC
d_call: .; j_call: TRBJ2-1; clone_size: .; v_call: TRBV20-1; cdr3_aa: CSVRYWSRSYNEQFF; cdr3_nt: TGCAGTGTTAGATATTGGTCGCGTTCCTACAATGAGCAGTTCTTC
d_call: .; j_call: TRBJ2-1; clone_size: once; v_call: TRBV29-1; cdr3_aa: CSVESMQADDYDEQFF; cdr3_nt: TGCAGCGTTGAGTCCATGCAAGCGGACGATTACGATGAGCAATTCTTC
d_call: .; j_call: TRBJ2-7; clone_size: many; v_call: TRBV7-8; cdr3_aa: CASSLSSRNYEQYF; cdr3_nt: TGTGCCAGCAGCTTATCTTCGCGGAACTACGAGCAGTACTTC
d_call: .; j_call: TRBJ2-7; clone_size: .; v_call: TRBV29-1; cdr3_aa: CSNEPDQGLGNEQYF; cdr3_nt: TGCAGTAACGAACCAGATCAAGGACTTGGAAACGAGCAGTACTTC
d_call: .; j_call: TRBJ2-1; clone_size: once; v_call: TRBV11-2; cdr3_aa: CASNSDPAASEQFF; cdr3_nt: TGTGCCAGCAACTCAGATCCGGCAGCCTCCGAACAGTTCTTC
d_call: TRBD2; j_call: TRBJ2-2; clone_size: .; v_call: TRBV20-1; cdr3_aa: CSAPGTSGLSFTGEQFF; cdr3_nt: TGCAGTGCTCCCGGGACTAGCGGGTTGTCGTTCACCGGGGAGCAGTTTTTT
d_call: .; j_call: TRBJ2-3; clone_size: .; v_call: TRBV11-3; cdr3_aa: CASSLHIDKQYF; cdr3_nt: TGTGCCAGCAGCTTACATATAGATAAGCAGTATTTT
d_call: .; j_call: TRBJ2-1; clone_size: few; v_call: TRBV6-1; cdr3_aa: CTSSAYDEQFF; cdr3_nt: TGTACCAGCAGTGCTTACGATGAGCAGTTCTTC
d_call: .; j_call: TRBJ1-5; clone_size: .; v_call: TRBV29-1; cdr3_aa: CSAGRGTSTDMQHF; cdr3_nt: TGCAGCGCTGGGAGGGGGACCTCCACAGATATGCAGCATTTT
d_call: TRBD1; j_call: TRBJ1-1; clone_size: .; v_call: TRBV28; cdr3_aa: CSSSPDRGRVNSEAFF; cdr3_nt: TGTTCCAGCAGCCCTGACAGGGGTCGCGTGAACAGTGAAGCTTTCTTT
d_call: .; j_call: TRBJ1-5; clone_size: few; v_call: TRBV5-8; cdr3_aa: CASSFPGQPQHF; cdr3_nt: TGTGCCAGCAGCTTCCCAGGACAGCCCCAGCATTTT
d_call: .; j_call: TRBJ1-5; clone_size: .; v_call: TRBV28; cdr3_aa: CASSGQLSNQPQHF; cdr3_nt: TGTGCCAGCAGTGGACAGTTAAGCAATCAGCCCCAGCATTTT
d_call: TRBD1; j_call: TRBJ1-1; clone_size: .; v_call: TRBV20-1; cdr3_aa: CSARDRGTEAFF; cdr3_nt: TGCAGTGCGCGGGACAGGGGCACTGAAGCATTCTTT
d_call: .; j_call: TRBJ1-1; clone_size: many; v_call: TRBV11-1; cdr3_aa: CARSLEPGDEAFF; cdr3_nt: TGTGCAAGAAGCTTAGAGCCGGGGGATGAAGCTTTCTTT
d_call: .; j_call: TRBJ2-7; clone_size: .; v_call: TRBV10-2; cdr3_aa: CATSDGGNPYEQYF; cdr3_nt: TGCGCCACCAGTGACGGAGGGAACCCCTACGAGCAATACTTT
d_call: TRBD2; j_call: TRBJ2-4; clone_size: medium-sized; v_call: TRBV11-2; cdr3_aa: CASSLTTSGRGVSKNIQYF; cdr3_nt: TGTGCCAGCAGCTTAACAACTAGCGGGAGAGGAGTATCCAAAAACATTCAGTACTTC
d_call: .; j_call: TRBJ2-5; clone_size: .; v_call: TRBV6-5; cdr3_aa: CASSWDGVETQYF; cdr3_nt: TGCGCCAGCTCCTGGGACGGGGTGGAGACCCAGTACTTC
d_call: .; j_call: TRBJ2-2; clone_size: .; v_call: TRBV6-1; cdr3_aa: CAGSEGPDTGELFF; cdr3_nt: TGTGCCGGCAGTGAAGGACCAGACACCGGGGAGCTGTTTTTT
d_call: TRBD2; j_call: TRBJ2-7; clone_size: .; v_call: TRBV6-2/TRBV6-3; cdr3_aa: CASGDYSYEQYF; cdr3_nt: TGTGCCAGCGGGGACTATTCCTACGAGCAGTACTTC
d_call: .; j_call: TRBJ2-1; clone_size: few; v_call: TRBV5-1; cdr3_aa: CASSSYGRDNEQFF; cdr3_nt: TGCGCCAGCAGCTCTTACGGACGGGACAATGAGCAGTTCTTC
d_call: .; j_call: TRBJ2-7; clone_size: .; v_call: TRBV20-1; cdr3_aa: CSALAENSYEQYF; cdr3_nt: TGCAGTGCCTTAGCGGAGAATTCCTATGAGCAATACTTC
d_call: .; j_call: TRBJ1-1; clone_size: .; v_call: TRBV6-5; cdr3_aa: CASCYSSSGGAEAFF; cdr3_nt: TGTGCCAGCTGTTACTCCAGCAGTGGTGGGGCTGAAGCTTTCTTT
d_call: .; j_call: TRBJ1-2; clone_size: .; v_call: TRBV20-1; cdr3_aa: CSAGGFDGHTF; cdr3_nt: TGCAGTGCTGGGGGATTCGATGGCCACACTTTC
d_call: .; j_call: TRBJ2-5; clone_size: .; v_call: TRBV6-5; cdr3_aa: CASSYGSFGGRVQETPYF; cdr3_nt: TGTGCCAGCAGTTACGGCTCGTTCGGGGGTAGAGTTCAAGAGACCCCGTACTTC
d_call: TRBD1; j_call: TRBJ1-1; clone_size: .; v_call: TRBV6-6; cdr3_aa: CVSRSTGNTEAFF; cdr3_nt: TGTGTCAGCAGGTCGACAGGGAATACTGAAGCTTTCTTT
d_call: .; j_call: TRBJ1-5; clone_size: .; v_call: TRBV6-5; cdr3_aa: CASSRMGSRSNQPQHF; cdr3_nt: TGTGCCAGCAGTCGAATGGGATCGCGTAGCAATCAGCCCCAGCATTTT
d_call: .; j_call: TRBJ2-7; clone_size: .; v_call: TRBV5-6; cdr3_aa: CASTGEIYEKYF; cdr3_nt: TGTGCCAGCACCGGCGAGATCTACGAGAAGTACTTC
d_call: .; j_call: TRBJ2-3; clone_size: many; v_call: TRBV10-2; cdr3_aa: CASGTREPDTQYF; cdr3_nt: TGCGCCAGCGGAACGCGGGAACCAGATACGCAGTATTTT
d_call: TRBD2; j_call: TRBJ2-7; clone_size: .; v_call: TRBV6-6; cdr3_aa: CACRPDRLAGIQYF; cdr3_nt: TGTGCCTGCAGACCCGACAGACTAGCGGGAATACAGTACTTC
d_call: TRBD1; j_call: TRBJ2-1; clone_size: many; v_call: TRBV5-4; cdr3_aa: CASNWDRGRSEQFF; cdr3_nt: TGTGCCAGCAACTGGGACAGGGGACGTTCTGAGCAGTTCTTC
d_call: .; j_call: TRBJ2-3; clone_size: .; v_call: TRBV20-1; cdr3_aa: CSARLDSYSTDMQYF; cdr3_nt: TGCAGTGCTAGATTGGACAGCTATAGTACAGATATGCAGTATTTT
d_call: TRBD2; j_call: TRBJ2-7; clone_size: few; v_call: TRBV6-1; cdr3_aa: CARSGTRVNEQYF; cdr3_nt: TGTGCCAGAAGTGGGACTAGAGTTAACGAGCAGTACTTC
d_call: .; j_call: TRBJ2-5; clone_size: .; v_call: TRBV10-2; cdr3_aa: CANKSGHATATEYF; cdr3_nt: TGCGCCAACAAATCCGGACATGCTACTGCGACCGAGTACTTC
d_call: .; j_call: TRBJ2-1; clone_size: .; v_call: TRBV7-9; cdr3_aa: CASSRNTGRSEQFF; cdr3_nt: TGTGCCAGTTCTCGGAACACCGGTAGAAGTGAGCAGTTCTTC
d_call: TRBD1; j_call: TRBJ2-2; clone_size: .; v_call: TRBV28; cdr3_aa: CASRRQGDTGELFF; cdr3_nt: TGTGCCAGCAGACGACAGGGGGACACCGGGGAGCTGTTTTTT
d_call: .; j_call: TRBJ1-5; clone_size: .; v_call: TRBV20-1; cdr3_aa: CTVSSGTDHQPQHF; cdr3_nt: TGCACTGTGTCCTCCGGGACGGACCATCAGCCCCAGCATTTT
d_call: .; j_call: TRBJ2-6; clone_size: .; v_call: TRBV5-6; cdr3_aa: CASSGQRGSGANILTF; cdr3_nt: TGTGCCAGCAGCGGACAGCGAGGCTCTGGGGCCAACATCCTGACTTTC
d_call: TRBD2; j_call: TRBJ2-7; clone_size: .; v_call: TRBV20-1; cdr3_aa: CSATRTSGDYEQYF; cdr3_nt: TGCAGTGCTACAAGGACTAGCGGGGACTACGAGCAATATTTC
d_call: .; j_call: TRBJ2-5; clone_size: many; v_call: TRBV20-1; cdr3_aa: CSARVLTSETQYF; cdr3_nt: TGCAGTGCTAGAGTTTTAACTAGTGAGACCCAGTACTTC
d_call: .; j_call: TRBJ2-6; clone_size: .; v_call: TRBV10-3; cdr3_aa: CAITEHGTSRRDSGANVQTF; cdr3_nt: TGTGCCATCACTGAACATGGGACCAGCAGGAGGGACTCTGGGGCCAACGTCCAGACTTTC
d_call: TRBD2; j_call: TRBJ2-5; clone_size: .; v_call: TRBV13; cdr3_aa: CTSSLGLAGLEETQYF; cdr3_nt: TGTACCAGCAGCCTCGGGCTAGCGGGTTTAGAAGAGACCCAGTACTTC
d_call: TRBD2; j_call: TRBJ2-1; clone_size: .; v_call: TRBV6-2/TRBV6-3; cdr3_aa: CTSNYPQLAGVRNEQFF; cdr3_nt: TGTACCAGCAACTACCCCCAACTAGCGGGAGTCAGGAATGAGCAGTTCTTC
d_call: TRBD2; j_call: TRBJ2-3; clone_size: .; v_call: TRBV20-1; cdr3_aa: CSAQPLSGTSGVDTQYF; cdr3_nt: TGCAGTGCCCAACCCTTATCCGGGACTAGCGGCGTAGATACGCAGTATTTT